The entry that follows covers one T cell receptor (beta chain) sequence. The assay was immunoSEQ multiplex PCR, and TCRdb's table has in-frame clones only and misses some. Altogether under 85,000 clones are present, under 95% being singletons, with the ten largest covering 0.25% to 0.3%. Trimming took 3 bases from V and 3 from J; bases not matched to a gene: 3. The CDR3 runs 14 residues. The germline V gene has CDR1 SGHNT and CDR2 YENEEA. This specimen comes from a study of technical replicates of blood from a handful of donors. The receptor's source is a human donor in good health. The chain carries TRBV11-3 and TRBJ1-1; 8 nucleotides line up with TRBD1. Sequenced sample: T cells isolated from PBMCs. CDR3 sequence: CASSFDRGDTEAFF. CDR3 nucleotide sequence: TGTGCCAGCAGCTTCGACAGGGGAGACACTGAAGCTTTCTTT. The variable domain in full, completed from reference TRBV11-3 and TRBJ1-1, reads EAGVVQSPRYKIIEKKQPVAFWCNPISGHNTLYWYLQNLGQGPELLIRYENEEAVDDSQLPKDRFSAERLKGVDSTLKIQPAELGDSAVYLCASSFDRGDTEAFFGQGTRLTVV.